The rows below give T cell receptor beta chains drawn from one sample of a study of vaccination and CD4 T cells after COVID-19. Their antigens are not known. Each CDR3 protein is one row after TCRdb ran MiXCR on the PCR reads. The sample lists roughly 13,000 distinct CDR3 sequences; roughly 27% were seen once. Sequenced material: CD4+ T cells from blood, cultured in vitro, taken before SARS-CoV-2 vaccination. Receptors originate from a human donor who received a COVID-19 vaccine. Both conserved end residues are part of each CDR3. A D gene is named only where the DNA matches it firmly. A clone size is listed for some rows: how often the clone was seen (once, few, many), or a class if it is expanded.

J: TRBJ1-3
V: TRBV21-1
size: NA
D: NA
CDR3: CATPWGNTIYF
DNA: TGTGCCACACCCTGGGGAAACACCATATATTTT

J: TRBJ2-1
V: TRBV10-1
size: NA
D: TRBD2
CDR3: CASSEPAGGRYNEQFF
DNA: TGCGCCAGCAGTGAACCAGCGGGGGGCCGGTACAATGAGCAGTTCTTC

J: TRBJ2-7
V: TRBV9
size: NA
D: NA
CDR3: CASSVGLDDEQYF
DNA: TGTGCCAGCAGCGTGGGATTGGACGACGAGCAGTACTTC

J: TRBJ1-4
V: TRBV5-4
size: NA
D: TRBD1
CDR3: CASSGAGGSEKLFF
DNA: TGTGCCAGCAGCGGAGCAGGGGGCAGTGAAAAACTGTTTTTT

J: TRBJ2-3
V: TRBV20-1
size: NA
D: TRBD2
CDR3: CSARKGTSGGPSTDTQYF
DNA: TGCAGTGCTAGAAAAGGGACTAGCGGGGGGCCTAGCACAGATACGCAGTATTTT

J: TRBJ2-3
V: TRBV19
size: NA
D: NA
CDR3: CASSIIEGNTDTQYF
DNA: TGTGCCAGTAGTATTATCGAGGGGAACACAGATACGCAGTATTTT

J: TRBJ2-1
V: TRBV5-6
size: NA
D: NA
CDR3: CASSSARGAEVEQFF
DNA: TGTGCCAGCAGCTCCGCACGGGGGGCGGAGGTTGAGCAGTTCTTC

J: TRBJ1-1
V: TRBV6-1
size: NA
D: TRBD1
CDR3: CASNRIQGGRWNTEAFF
DNA: TGTGCCAGCAATAGGATACAGGGGGGAAGGTGGAACACTGAAGCTTTCTTT

J: TRBJ1-1
V: TRBV10-3
size: medium-sized
D: NA
CDR3: CAISDQGYGEEAFF
DNA: TGTGCCATCAGTGATCAAGGGTATGGAGAAGAAGCTTTCTTT

J: TRBJ1-6
V: TRBV6-1
size: NA
D: NA
CDR3: CASRALYNSPLHF
DNA: TGTGCCAGCAGGGCTTTATATAATTCACCCCTCCACTTT